This is a list of T cell receptor beta chains from one sample in a study of cytomegalovirus exposure and HLA in healthy donors. Method: immunoSEQ multiplex PCR; TCRdb's copy keeps in-frame clones and lacks some. The sample yields some 96,000 clones, of which the top ten take up around 3.4%. The material sequenced was PBMCs. The receptors originated from a woman aged 30 to 39 in good health and CMV-seronegative. The CDR3 runs from the conserved cysteine through the conserved F or W. The D gene is left open where the match is weak.

CDR3nt	CDR3aa	d_gene	v_gene	j_gene
TGTGCCAGCAGTGGAGACAGGGCCTCCTACATCTATGGCTACACCTTC	CASSGDRASYIYGYTF	TRBD1	TRBV6-1	TRBJ1-2
TGTGCCAGCGCGGTAAATAATTCACCCCTCCACTTT	CASAVNNSPLHF	.	TRBV28	TRBJ1-6
TGCGCCAGCAGCATGGAGACAGGCATTCGGAATTCACCCCTCCACTTT	CASSMETGIRNSPLHF	.	TRBV5-1	TRBJ1-6
TGTGCCAGCAGCCTTGACAGTTACAATGAAAAACTGTTTTTT	CASSLDSYNEKLFF	.	TRBV28	TRBJ1-4
TGTGCCAGCAGCCCCGTGGGCCTGGAGGCCGGGGAGCTGTTTTTT	CASSPVGLEAGELFF	.	TRBV7-9	TRBJ2-2
TGTGCCAGCAGCTTGGGGGGTGGGGGCCGTGGCTACACCTTC	CASSLGGGGRGYTF	.	TRBV5-4	TRBJ1-2
TGTGCCAGCAGTGAAGCGAACTTCAATCAGCCCCAGCATTTT	CASSEANFNQPQHF	.	TRBV6-1	TRBJ1-5
TGTGCCAGCAGCTCAGGGTCTAACTCTGGAAACACCATATATTTT	CASSSGSNSGNTIYF	.	TRBV7-6	TRBJ1-3
TGTGCCAGCAGCTGGGGACAGGGGTCTTACGAGCAGTACTTC	CASSWGQGSYEQYF	TRBD1	TRBV7-2	TRBJ2-7
TGTGCCAGCAGCACAACACGAACCATTGGGGCGAAGTCCACCACAGATACGCAGTATTTT	CASSTTRTIGAKSTTDTQYF	.	TRBV7-6	TRBJ2-3
TGTGCCAGCAGCGTCATGGGGACTTTCACTGAAGCTTTCTTT	CASSVMGTFTEAFF	.	TRBV9	TRBJ1-1
TGTGCCAGTAGTACCGGGGGGTCCTACAATGAGCAGTTCTTC	CASSTGGSYNEQFF	TRBD2	TRBV19	TRBJ2-1
TGTGCCAGCAGCCCGACAGGGGCCACTGAAGCTTTCTTT	CASSPTGATEAFF	TRBD1	TRBV6-1	TRBJ1-1
TGTGCCAGCAGGGTAGAAGATACGCAGTATTTT	CASRVEDTQYF	.	TRBV2	TRBJ2-3
TGTGCCATCACCATAAGCCCTAGACAGGGCTACACTGAAGCTTTCTTT	CAITISPRQGYTEAFF	TRBD1	TRBV10-3	TRBJ1-1
TGTGCCAGCAGCCAAGATCCAGCGAGGGCCGAAGCTTTCTTT	CASSQDPARAEAFF	.	TRBV14	TRBJ1-1
TGCGCCAGCAGCCAAGTTTTTTTGGGCAGGGATCAGCCCCAGCATTTT	CASSQVFLGRDQPQHF	.	TRBV4-1	TRBJ1-5
TGTGCCGGCCGCTCGGGGATCTATAGCAATCAGCCCCAGCATTTT	CAGRSGIYSNQPQHF	.	TRBV6-1	TRBJ1-5
TGTGCCAGCAGTACAAGACTAGCGGGCACGAATGAGCAGTTCTTC	CASSTRLAGTNEQFF	TRBD2	TRBV27	TRBJ2-1
TGTGCCAGCAGTTTAGGTGACAGTACCTACGAGCAGTACTTC	CASSLGDSTYEQYF	.	TRBV27	TRBJ2-7
TGCGCCAGCAGCCAACCAACAGGGGGTTACGAGCAGTACTTC	CASSQPTGGYEQYF	TRBD1	TRBV4-1	TRBJ2-7